A selection of T cell receptor beta chains follows, all from one sample in a study of cytomegalovirus exposure and HLA in healthy donors. Assay: immunoSEQ multiplex PCR; the TCRdb copy retains only in-frame clones and omits some. The table has around 240,000 clones, 82% seen once. The sequenced sample was PBMCs. These receptors originate from a woman aged 35 to 49 in good health and CMV-seropositive. CDR3s include the opening cysteine and the closing phenylalanine or tryptophan. A D gene is named only where the DNA matches it firmly. Expanded clones are given a class, and other clones once, few, many or no size at all.

cdr3_aa	cdr3_nt	clone_size	d_call	j_call	v_call
CASSVDRATEAFF	TGTGCCAGCAGCGTGGACAGGGCCACTGAAGCTTTCTTT	.	TRBD1	TRBJ1-1	TRBV5-4
CASRDSGGSPLHF	TGTGCCAGCCGGGACTCGGGAGGGTCACCCCTCCACTTT	once	.	TRBJ1-6	TRBV6-1
CASSSSTANYGYTF	TGTGCCAGCAGTTCTTCCACAGCTAACTATGGCTACACCTTC	.	.	TRBJ1-2	TRBV28
CASSSHKQGRGEKLFF	TGTGCCAGCAGCTCTCATAAACAGGGAAGGGGAGAAAAACTGTTTTTT	.	.	TRBJ1-4	TRBV7-8
CASSPPGQGSYNEQFF	TGCGCCAGCAGCCCCCCGGGACAGGGTTCCTACAATGAGCAGTTCTTC	.	TRBD1	TRBJ2-1	TRBV4-1
CASSLSGGAVDTQYF	TGTGCCAGCAGCCTTAGCGGGGGGGCGGTAGATACGCAGTATTTT	.	TRBD2	TRBJ2-3	TRBV7-2
CASSYTGDSTEAFF	TGTGCCAGCAGTTACACAGGGGATAGCACTGAAGCTTTCTTT	.	TRBD1	TRBJ1-1	TRBV6-5
CASSYGGGGGYGYTF	TGTGCCAGCAGTTACGGGGGGGGTGGTGGCTATGGCTACACCTTC	.	.	TRBJ1-2	TRBV6-5
CAWSAGGGQPQHF	TGTGCCTGGAGTGCGGGGGGCGGTCAGCCCCAGCATTTT	once	.	TRBJ1-5	TRBV30
CASAGGAQETQYF	TGTGCCAGCGCGGGGGGGGCCCAAGAGACCCAGTACTTC	.	TRBD2	TRBJ2-5	TRBV6-1
CASSLAGTGGEEQYF	TGCGCCAGCAGCTTGGCCGGGACAGGGGGCGAAGAGCAGTACTTC	.	TRBD1	TRBJ2-7	TRBV5-1
CATSRGFRQGSTDTQYF	TGTGCCACCAGCAGAGGCTTCAGACAGGGTAGCACAGATACGCAGTATTTT	few	TRBD1	TRBJ2-3	TRBV15
CASSPTRRDSNQPQYF	TGTGCCAGCAGCCCTACTCGCAGGGATAGCAATCAGCCCCAGTATTTT	.	.	TRBJ2-3	TRBV7-2
CASSRGRQGFSYEQYF	TGTGCCAGCAGCCGAGGGCGGCAGGGGTTCTCCTACGAGCAGTACTTC	.	.	TRBJ2-7	TRBV5-4
CASSLQRGGRNEQFF	TGTGCCAGCAGCCTCCAGCGGGGAGGTAGGAATGAGCAGTTCTTC	.	TRBD2	TRBJ2-1	TRBV7-8
CAWSVGGDGSGGYTF	TGTGCCTGGAGTGTCGGGGGTGATGGTAGTGGTGGCTACACCTTC	.	.	TRBJ1-2	TRBV30
CASSVARVRTDTQYF	TGTGCCAGCAGCGTAGCGAGGGTTAGGACAGATACGCAGTATTTT	few	.	TRBJ2-3	TRBV9
CASSKDRAGNTEAFF	TGTGCCAGCAGTAAGGACAGGGCGGGAAACACTGAAGCTTTCTTT	.	TRBD1	TRBJ1-1	TRBV27
CASGTGTGSGNTIYF	TGCGCCAGCGGAACCGGGACAGGGTCTGGAAACACCATATATTTT	.	TRBD1	TRBJ1-3	TRBV5-1
CASSLRGGREAFF	TGTGCCAGCAGCTTGAGGGGGGGCCGTGAAGCTTTCTTT	.	.	TRBJ1-1	TRBV21-1
CASSLNPGGGTGELFF	TGTGCCAGCAGCTTAAATCCGGGAGGGGGAACCGGGGAGCTGTTTTTT	.	TRBD2	TRBJ2-2	TRBV7-3
CASSLVRDRGLQGYTF	TGTGCCAGCAGCCTCGTCCGGGACAGGGGTCTGCAGGGCTACACCTTC	.	TRBD1	TRBJ1-2	TRBV7-9
CSIPGTSNAEQYF	TGCAGCATCCCCGGGACTAGCAATGCCGAGCAGTACTTC	.	TRBD2	TRBJ2-7	TRBV29-1
CASSPGLMNTEAFF	TGTGCCAGCTCACCGGGACTCATGAACACTGAAGCTTTCTTT	.	.	TRBJ1-1	TRBV18
CASSFRWGETQYF	TGTGCCAGCAGCTTTCGATGGGGCGAGACCCAGTACTTC	.	.	TRBJ2-5	TRBV11-2
CASSLAGEGNNYGYTF	TGTGCCAGCAGCTTGGCCGGGGAAGGGAACAACTATGGCTACACCTTC	.	.	TRBJ1-2	TRBV5-6
CASSIRTGNTGELFF	TGTGCCAGCAGCATAAGGACAGGGAACACCGGGGAGCTGTTTTTT	.	TRBD1	TRBJ2-2	TRBV7-7
CASSVRAAASGANVLTF	TGTGCCAGCAGCGTGAGGGCAGCAGCCTCTGGGGCCAACGTCCTGACTTTC	.	.	TRBJ2-6	TRBV9